What follows are 9 T cell receptor beta chains derived from one specimen sequenced in a study of T cell clonotyping in hematopoietic cell transplantation. Time point specified: recipient sample about 28 days before transplant, after cytoreduction. TCRdb's table, derived via immunoSEQ multiplex PCR, lists solely in-frame clones and lacks some. The sample comprises 5,400 or so clones, 32% of which are singletons, and about 15% rests with the top ten. Material: peripheral blood mononuclear cells, obtained before stem cell transplant. These receptors all stem from a man in his fifties or sixties with myelofibrosis. Some clones in this sample may be carry-over from other donors' samples.

V gene TRBV30 combines with J gene TRBJ1-2; D not certain. V lost 0 bases and J 8 bases, leaving 13 bases between the germline ends. Germline V CDR1 and CDR2: GTSNPN, SVGIG (reference sequence). The CDR3 has 13 residues. CDR3 loop: CAWSVPGRSGYTF. DNA of the CDR3: TGTGCCTGGAGTGTACCCGGCCGCTCGGGCTACACCTTC.

The CDR3 loop reads CASSGVGTGFRNEQFF. CDR3 in DNA: TGCGCCAGCAGCGGAGTAGGGACAGGGTTTAGGAATGAGCAGTTCTTC. The gene calls are TRBV4-3 and TRBJ2-1, with 9 bases matching TRBD1. Germline values: CDR1 LGHNA, CDR2 YSLEER. After removal of 5 bases from V and 7 bases from J, the junction contained 12 bases not matched to a gene. CDR3 length: 16 residues.

The J gene is TRBJ2-5, the V gene TRBV11-2, with 9 bases that match TRBD2. Germline trimming cut 1 base from V and 2 bases from J; bases unmatched to any gene: 5. The CDR3 runs 16 residues. The germline V gene encodes CDR1 SGHAT and CDR2 FQNNGV. CDR3 DNA sequence: TGTGCCAGCAGCTTAGTGCGGGGGGGCCTTCAAGAGACCCAGTACTTC. It codes for CASSLVRGGLQETQYF.

The gene calls are TRBV25-1 and TRBJ1-6, with 11 bases identical to TRBD1. The CDR3 is 14 amino acids. Per the germline V gene, CDR1 is MGHDK and CDR2 is SYGVNS. Trimming took 8 bases from V and 9 from J; bases not matched to a gene: 6. CDR3 residues: CASGRTGGVSPLHF. Here the CDR3 DNA reads TGTGCCAGCGGCCGGACAGGGGGCGTTTCACCCCTCCACTTT.

The chain recombines TRBV7-9 with TRBJ2-7, with TRBD1 matching over 9 bases. V lost 5 bases and J lost 4; bases outside the gene matches: 6. Germline V CDR1 and CDR2: SEHNR, FQNEAQ (reference sequence). CDR3 length: 14 amino acids. The CDR3 DNA sequence: TGTGCCAGCAGCCTCCGGGACAGGGTTTACGAGCAGTACTTC. Translating gives CASSLRDRVYEQYF.

The rearrangement uses TRBV6-1 and TRBJ2-5; D might be TRBD1 or TRBD2, each matching 6 bases. V was cut by 4 bases and J by 6 bases, with 9 bases left in between. The CDR3 extends over 12 amino acids. The germline gives CDR1 MNHNS, CDR2 SASEGT. The CDR3 is CASSVGGKTQYF. The CDR3, as DNA: TGTGCCAGCAGTGTGGGGGGCAAGACCCAGTACTTC.

This chain uses TRBV25-1 with TRBJ1-1, with 7 bases fitting TRBD1. V shed 1 base and J 4 bases; nucleotides not matched to a gene: 3. The CDR3 consists of 14 residues. Germline V CDR1 and CDR2: MGHDK, SYGVNS. The CDR3 DNA reads as TGTGCCAGCAGTGAATCGGGACAGACCACTGAAGCTTTCTTT. It codes for CASSESGQTTEAFF.

This chain links TRBV5-6 with TRBJ2-3; TRBD2 agrees at 13 bases. The CDR3 is 16 residues long. J lost 2 bases, V lost 4 bases, and 4 bases had no gene match. Germline CDR1 SGHDT, CDR2 YYEEEE. CDR3 in amino acids: CASSPGLAGATDTQYF. CDR3 in DNA: TGTGCCAGCAGCCCCGGACTAGCGGGAGCCACAGATACGCAGTATTTT.

This clone was seen a few times. The chain joins TRBV5-6 to TRBJ1-1; D unclear. The length of the CDR3 is 11 residues. Trimming removed 4 bases from V and 0 bases from J, with 1 base in between. Germline assignment: CDR1 SGHDT and CDR2 YYEEEE. The CDR3 sequence: CASSVNTEAFF. In nucleotides, the CDR3 is TGTGCCAGCAGCGTGAACACTGAAGCTTTCTTT. Full variable domain (remainder filled in from reference TRBV5-6 and TRBJ1-1): DAGVTQSPTHLIKTRGQQVTLRCSPKSGHDTVSWYQQALGQGPQFIFQYYEEEERQRGNFPDRFSGHQFPNYSSELNVNALLLGDSALYLCASSVNTEAFFGQGTRLTVV.